Below, 7 T cell receptor beta chains from the same sample are listed, as sequenced in a study of OX40 agonist ivuxolimab in advanced cancers. The library was built by means of the immunoSEQ multiplex PCR assay. In its TCRdb copy, this immuneACCESS table keeps in-frame sequences only and misses some clones. Where compared with another copy, unresolved V genes explain less than half of these, and the others have no known cause. The sample yields around 39,000 clones; around 80% were counted once. The ten top clones hold 1.9% of the sample. The source was CD4+ or CD8+ T cells sorted from blood, collected in a trial of the OX40 agonist ivuxolimab. The source is an adult with an advanced solid tumor such as melanoma, head and neck, liver or kidney cancer.

The rearrangement uses TRBV7-8 and TRBJ2-7; D not resolved. The germline V gene has CDR1 SGHVS and CDR2 FQNEAQ. The CDR3 contains 14 residues. V lost 3 bases, J lost 2 bases, and 11 bases lay in between. CDR3 nucleotides: TGTGCCAGCAGCTTGTCCGGTGGCGCCTACGAGCAGTACTTC. Its translation: CASSLSGGAYEQYF.

The chain couples TRBV11-2 to TRBJ2-5; perhaps D is TRBD1 or TRBD2 (6 bases each). This CDR3 has 20 amino acids. The V gene's germline CDR1 is SGHAT and CDR2 FQNNGV. V shed 0 bases and J shed 2 bases, with 25 bases lying between them. CDR3 sequence reads: CASSLEISGGSRGRQETQYF. In DNA form, the CDR3 reads TGTGCCAGCAGCTTAGAAATTAGTGGGGGGTCCAGGGGAAGGCAAGAGACCCAGTACTTC. The full variable domain, rest sourced from reference TRBV11-2 and TRBJ2-5, is EAGVAQSPRYKIIEKRQSVAFWCNPISGHATLYWYQQILGQGPKLLIQFQNNGVVDDSQLPKDRFSAERLKGVDSTLKIQPAKLEDSAVYLCASSLEISGGSRGRQETQYFGPGTRLLVL.

The chain employs TRBV2 and TRBJ2-5; TRBD2 matches 9 bases. Per the germline V gene, CDR1 is SNHLY and CDR2 is FYNNEI. After removal of 8 bases from V and 4 bases from J, the junction contained 8 bases not matched to a gene. The CDR3 totals 14 residues. CDR3 region: CASQAGGPRETQYF. Here the CDR3 DNA reads TGTGCCAGCCAGGCGGGGGGGCCAAGAGAGACCCAGTACTTC.

The rearrangement uses TRBV7-2 and TRBJ2-3; D is uncertain. The CDR3 covers 13 residues. V lost 2 bases, J lost 5 bases, and 8 bases lay in between. CDR1 SGHTA and CDR2 FQGNSA come from the germline V gene. In DNA form, the CDR3 reads TGTGCCAGCAGCTTACTGGGGTTAGATACGCAGTATTTT. This gives the protein CASSLLGLDTQYF.

CDR3 in amino acids: CASSLPTGNLQTRSSYNEQFF. The CDR3 coding sequence is TGCGCCAGCAGCCTGCCCACCGGGAACCTCCAAACACGGAGCTCCTACAATGAGCAGTTCTTC. This chain connects TRBV5-1 to TRBJ2-1, with a weak D call TRBD2 (5 bases). Trimming pared 4 bases from V and 0 bases from J, leaving 29 bases between. Germline V gene data show CDR1 as SGHRS and CDR2 as YFSETQ. The CDR3 loop spans 21 amino acids.

In DNA form, the CDR3 reads TGTGCCAGCAGTGAGAGTAGCTTTCAGCCCCAGCATTTT. Translated: CASSESSFQPQHF. The V call is TRBV2, the J call TRBJ1-5; D unresolved. The CDR3 is 13 amino acids. From germline, CDR1 is SNHLY and CDR2 FYNNEI. Trimming took off 3 bases at V and 6 bases at J, with 9 bases between the two ends. Filled out from reference TRBV2 and TRBJ1-5, the complete variable domain reads EPEVTQTPSHQVTQMGQEVILRCVPISNHLYFYWYRQILGQKVEFLVSFYNNEISEKSEIFDDQFSVERPDGSNFTLKIRSTKLEDSAMYFCASSESSFQPQHFGDGTRLSIL.

The chain is built from TRBV27 and TRBJ2-4, with TRBD1 matching 9 bases. Germline CDR1 reads MNHEY; CDR2 reads SMNVEV (reference sequence). The CDR3 is 17 amino acids. V was pared by 6 bases and J by 4 bases, with 13 bases of the junction left unmatched. The CDR3 reads CASSGYTGGPRKNIQYF. DNA of the CDR3: TGTGCCAGCAGCGGTTATACAGGGGGCCCCCGAAAAAACATTCAGTACTTC.